The following is a TCR beta chain sequence with its context. Clones were sequenced by immunoSEQ multiplex PCR, and TCRdb holds only the in-frame ones, with some missing. Of more than 100,000 clones listed, roughly 75% were seen once; the top ten hold 16%. Germline V CDR1 and CDR2: SGHRS, YFSETQ. Trimming removed 0 bases from V and 1 base from J; junction bases left unmatched: 5. This CDR3 contains 16 residues. The sample belongs to a study of blood T cell repertoires in COVID-19. Material for sequencing was peripheral blood. This TCR derives from a man aged 60-69 years with active or convalescent COVID-19. This chain connects TRBV5-1 to TRBJ2-5; TRBD2 matches 8 bases. The CDR3 DNA reads as TGCGCCAGCAGCTTGGCCGGTAGCGGGATCCAAGAGACCCAGTACTTC. Translating it yields CASSLAGSGIQETQYF.